The present entry profiles one TCR beta chain with its context. Its antigen is not known. Germline V gene data show CDR1 as SGHRS and CDR2 as YFSETQ. The CDR3 spans 15 residues. The germline V and J ends were trimmed by 0 bases and 2 bases, with 11 bases remaining between them. This sample is drawn from a study of lymphopenia after photon versus proton radiotherapy. Study-level points and caveats: A bigger post-nadir fall in TCR diversity correlated inversely with survival time in deceased patients. Oligoclonal CD8+ Temra expansion after nadir drove photon patients' diversity drop.

The protocol was immunoSEQ multiplex PCR, while the TCRdb copy is restricted to in-frame clones and leaves out a portion. The sample contains 150,000 to 200,000 clones, 88% of which appear only once. The TCR sequence derives from a man aged 45 to 65 with gastric cancer. This chain uses TRBV5-1 with TRBJ1-1; D is ambiguous. This specimen consisted of peripheral blood, obtained from a patient treated with photon-based radiotherapy. Here the CDR3 reads CASSLARGTNTEAFF. The CDR3 DNA sequence: TGCGCCAGCAGCTTGGCCCGTGGTACTAACACTGAAGCTTTCTTT. Full variable domain (outside the CDR3, taken from reference TRBV5-1 and TRBJ1-1): KAGVTQTPRYLIKTRGQQVTLSCSPISGHRSVSWYQQTPGQGLQFLFEYFSETQRNKGNFPGRFSGRQFSNSRSEMNVSTLELGDSALYLCASSLARGTNTEAFFGQGTRLTVV.